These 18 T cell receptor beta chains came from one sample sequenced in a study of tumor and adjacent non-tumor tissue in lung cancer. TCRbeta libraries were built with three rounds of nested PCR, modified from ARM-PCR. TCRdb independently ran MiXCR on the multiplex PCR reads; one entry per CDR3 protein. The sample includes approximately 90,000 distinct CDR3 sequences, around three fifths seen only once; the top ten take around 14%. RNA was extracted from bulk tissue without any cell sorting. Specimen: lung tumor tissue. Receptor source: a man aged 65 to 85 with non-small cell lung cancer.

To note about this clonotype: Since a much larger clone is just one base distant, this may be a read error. The CDR3 DNA is TGTGTCAGCAGCTTAATGCAGGGGGGTGAAGCTTTCTTT. This gives the protein CVSSLMQGGEAFF. This chain joins TRBV7-9 and TRBJ1-1; 7 bases agree with TRBD1. In germline, CDR1 is SEHNR, CDR2 FQNEAQ (reference sequence). The CDR3 runs to 13 residues.

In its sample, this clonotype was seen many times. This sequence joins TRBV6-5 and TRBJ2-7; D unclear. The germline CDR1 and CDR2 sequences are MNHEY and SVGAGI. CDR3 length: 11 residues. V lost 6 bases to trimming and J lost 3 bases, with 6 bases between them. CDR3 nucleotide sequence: TGTGCCAGCAGGGACCTCTACGAGCAGTACTTC. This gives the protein CASRDLYEQYF.

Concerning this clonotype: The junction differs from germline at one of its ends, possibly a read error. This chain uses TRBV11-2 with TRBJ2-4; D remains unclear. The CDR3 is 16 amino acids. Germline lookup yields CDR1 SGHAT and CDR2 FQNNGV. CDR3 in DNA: TGTACCAGCAGCCAAGAACCTAACGAGGCCAAAAACATTCAGTACTTC. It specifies CTSSQEPNEAKNIQYF.

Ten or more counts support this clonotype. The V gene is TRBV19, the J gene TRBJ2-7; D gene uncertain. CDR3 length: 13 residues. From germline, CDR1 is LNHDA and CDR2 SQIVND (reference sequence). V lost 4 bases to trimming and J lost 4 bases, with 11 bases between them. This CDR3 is CASSKNRPYEQYF. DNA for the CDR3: TGTGCCAGTAGTAAGAACCGGCCTTACGAGCAGTACTTC.

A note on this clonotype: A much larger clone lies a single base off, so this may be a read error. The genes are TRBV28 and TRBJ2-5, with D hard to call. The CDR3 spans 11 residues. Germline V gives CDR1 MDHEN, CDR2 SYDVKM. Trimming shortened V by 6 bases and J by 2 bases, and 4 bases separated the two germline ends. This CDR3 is CASRDQETQYF. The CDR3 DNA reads TGTGCCAGCAGGGATCAAGAGACCCAGTACTTC.

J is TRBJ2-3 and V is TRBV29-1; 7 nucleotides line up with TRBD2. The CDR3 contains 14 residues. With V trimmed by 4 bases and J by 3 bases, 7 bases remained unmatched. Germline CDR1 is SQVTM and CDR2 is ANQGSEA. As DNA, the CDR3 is TGCAGCGTTGCTTCTAGCGGAAATACAGATACGCAGTATTTT. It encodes CSVASSGNTDTQYF.

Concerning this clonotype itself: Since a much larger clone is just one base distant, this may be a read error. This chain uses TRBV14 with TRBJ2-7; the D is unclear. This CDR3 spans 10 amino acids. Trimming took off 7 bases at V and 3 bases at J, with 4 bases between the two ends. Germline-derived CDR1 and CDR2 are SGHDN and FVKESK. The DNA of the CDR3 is TGTGCCAGCAACCGCTACGAGCAGTACTTC. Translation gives CASNRYEQYF.

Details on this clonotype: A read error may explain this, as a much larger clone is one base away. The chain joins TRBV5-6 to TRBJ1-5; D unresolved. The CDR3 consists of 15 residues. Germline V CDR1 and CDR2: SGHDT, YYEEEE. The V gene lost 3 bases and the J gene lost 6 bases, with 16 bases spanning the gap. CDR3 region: CASSSRLTRGQPQHF. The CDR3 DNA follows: TGTGCCAGCAGCTCTAGACTGACCCGGGGTCAGCCCCAGCATTTT.

The CDR3: CSVAADPYEQYF. DNA of the CDR3: TGCAGCGTGGCTGCGGACCCCTACGAGCAGTACTTC. The chain employs TRBV29-1 and TRBJ2-7; no clear D gene. This CDR3 is built from 12 residues. The germline gives CDR1 SQVTM, CDR2 ANQGSEA. Trimming stripped 6 bases from V and 2 bases from J, with 11 bases between.

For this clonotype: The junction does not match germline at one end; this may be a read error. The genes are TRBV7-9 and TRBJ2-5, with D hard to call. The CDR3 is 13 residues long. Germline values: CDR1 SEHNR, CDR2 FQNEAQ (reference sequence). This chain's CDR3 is CVSSLDPPGTQYF. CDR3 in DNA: TGTGTCAGCAGCCTGGACCCTCCTGGAACCCAGTACTTC.

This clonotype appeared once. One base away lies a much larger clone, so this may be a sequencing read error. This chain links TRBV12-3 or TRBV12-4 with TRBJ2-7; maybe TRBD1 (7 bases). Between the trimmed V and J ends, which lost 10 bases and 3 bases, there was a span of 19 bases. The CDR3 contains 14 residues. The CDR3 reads CATTDQGGNYEQYF. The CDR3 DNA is TGTGCCACCACTGACCAGGGGGGAAACTACGAGCAGTACTTC.

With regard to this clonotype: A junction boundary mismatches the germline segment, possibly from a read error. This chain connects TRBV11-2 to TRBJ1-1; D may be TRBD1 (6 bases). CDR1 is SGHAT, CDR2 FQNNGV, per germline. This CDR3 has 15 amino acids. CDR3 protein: CTSSLQGGTNTEAFF. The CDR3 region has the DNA TGTACCAGCAGCTTACAAGGGGGAACGAACACTGAAGCTTTCTTT.

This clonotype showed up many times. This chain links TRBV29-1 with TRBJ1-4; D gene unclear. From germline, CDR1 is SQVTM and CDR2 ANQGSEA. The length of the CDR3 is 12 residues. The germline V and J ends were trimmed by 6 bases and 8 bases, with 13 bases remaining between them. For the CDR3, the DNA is TGCAGCGTCTACCTTAGTGGGGAAAAACTGTTTTTT. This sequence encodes CSVYLSGEKLFF.

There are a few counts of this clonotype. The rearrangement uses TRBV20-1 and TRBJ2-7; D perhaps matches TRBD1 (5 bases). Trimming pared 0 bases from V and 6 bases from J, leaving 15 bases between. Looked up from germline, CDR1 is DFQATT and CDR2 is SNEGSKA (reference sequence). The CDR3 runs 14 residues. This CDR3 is CSARDDRRICEQYF. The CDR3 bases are TGCAGTGCTAGAGATGACAGACGGATCTGCGAGCAGTACTTC.

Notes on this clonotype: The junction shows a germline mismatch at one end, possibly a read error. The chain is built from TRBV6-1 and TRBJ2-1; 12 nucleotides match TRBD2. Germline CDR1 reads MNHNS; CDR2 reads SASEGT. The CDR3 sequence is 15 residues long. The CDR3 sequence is CASSETSGGHNEHFF. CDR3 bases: TGTGCCAGCAGTGAAACTAGCGGGGGGCACAATGAGCACTTCTTC.

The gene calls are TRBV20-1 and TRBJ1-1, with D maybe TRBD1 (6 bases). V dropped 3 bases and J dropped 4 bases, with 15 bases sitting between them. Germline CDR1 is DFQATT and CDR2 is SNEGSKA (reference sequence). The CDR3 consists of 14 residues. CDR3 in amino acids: CSARGEGGFTEAFF. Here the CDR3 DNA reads TGCAGTGCTAGGGGCGAGGGGGGATTCACTGAAGCTTTCTTT.

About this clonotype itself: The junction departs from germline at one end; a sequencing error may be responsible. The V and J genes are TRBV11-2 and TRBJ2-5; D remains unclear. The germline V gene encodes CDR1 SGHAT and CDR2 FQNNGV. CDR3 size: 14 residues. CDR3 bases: TGTGCCATCAGCCCTAGACATGCGAATGAGACCCAGTACTTC. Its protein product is CAISPRHANETQYF.

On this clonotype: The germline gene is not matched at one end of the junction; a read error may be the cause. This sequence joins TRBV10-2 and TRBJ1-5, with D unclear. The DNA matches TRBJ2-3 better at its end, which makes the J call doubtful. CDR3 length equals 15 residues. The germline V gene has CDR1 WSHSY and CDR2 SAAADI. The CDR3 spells CTSSEDLIGNQPQYF. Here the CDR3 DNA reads TGCACCAGCAGCGAGGATCTCATTGGCAATCAGCCCCAGTATTTT.